Here is one TCR beta chain with its context. The sample originates from a study of blood T cell repertoires in COVID-19. Study summary: Acute-phase and convalescent COVID-19 samples originated in the United States, Italy and Spain. T cells, B-cell-depleted T cells, or PBMCs supplied cDNA or gDNA.

J gave up 9 bases and V 5 bases, and 14 bases lay outside the gene matches. CDR1 SEHNR and CDR2 FQNEAQ come from the germline V gene (reference sequence). The CDR3 length is 15 residues. In the original processing: Amplified reference gene primers provided the basis for estimating nucleated cell counts. Measured with immunoSEQ multiplex PCR; TCRdb has only the in-frame clones, and not every one. V and J calls plus clone size are reproduced from that table; the DNA served to infer D and trimming. The sample lists fewer than 150,000 clones, almost 85% occurring once. This chain connects TRBV7-9 to TRBJ2-5; the match to TRBD2 covers 8 bases. The sequencing sample was made of peripheral blood. The TCR originated in a human donor in a cohort sampled during active COVID-19. The CDR3 nucleotides read TGTGCCAGCAGCCCCTCGGGAGGGCCTCGGTGGGCCCAGTACTTC. This encodes CASSPSGGPRWAQYF.